This T cell receptor beta chain was sequenced during a study of blood T cell repertoires in COVID-19. Across the whole study: T cells, B-cell-depleted T cells, or PBMCs provided the cDNA or gDNA that served as material.

In the authors' methods: Scientists estimated how many nucleated cells there were by amplifying reference gene primers. The repertoire was sequenced with immunoSEQ multiplex PCR; TCRdb's copy has only in-frame clones and lacks some. D and trimming come from the DNA, and the V and J calls and clone size come from that table. Altogether around 190,000 clones are present, less than 85% being singletons, with the ten largest covering around 6.8%. The CDR3 is 19 residues long. V dropped 3 bases and J dropped 2; count of bases not matched to a gene: 16. Germline V lookup: CDR1 MNHNS, CDR2 SASEGT. The source is a human donor in a cohort sampled during active COVID-19. The chain uses TRBV6-1 and TRBJ1-1, with 9 nucleotides matching TRBD1. Material: peripheral blood. The CDR3 DNA follows: TGTGCCAGCAGTGAGGATCCCATCCGGGACAGGGCTGGAAACACTGAAGCTTTCTTT. Translated: CASSEDPIRDRAGNTEAFF.